A single sample is the source of the 27 T cell receptor beta chains below, sequenced in a study of cytomegalovirus exposure and HLA in healthy donors. The PCR used 60 Vbeta and 13 Jbeta primers. Only in-frame clones appear in the TCRdb table, and some are missing; sequencing was by immunoSEQ multiplex PCR. Here the sample spans roughly 56,000 clones, under 85% being singletons. Sequenced material: PBMCs. The origin of the receptors is a man aged 45 to 65 in good health and CMV-seropositive.

This chain uses TRBV7-8 with TRBJ2-5; no clear D. The CDR3 has 11 amino acids. Trimming removed 4 bases at V and 2 bases at J, with 2 bases between. The V gene's germline CDR1 is SGHVS and CDR2 FQNEAQ. The CDR3 is CASSSQETQYF. DNA for the CDR3: TGTGCCAGCAGCTCACAAGAGACCCAGTACTTC.

This clone was picked up a small number of times. Other DNA sequences in this sample translate to the same CDR3. The chain couples TRBV4-3 to TRBJ2-1; no firm D call. Germline lookup yields CDR1 LGHNA and CDR2 YSLEER. This CDR3 has 17 amino acids. The ends were cut back, 1 base at V and 3 bases at J, with 16 bases in the middle. The CDR3 sequence is CASSQAMIALIYNEQFF. DNA for the CDR3: TGCGCCAGCAGCCAAGCTATGATAGCCCTAATCTACAATGAGCAGTTCTTC.

The chain has TRBV28 and TRBJ1-5; no firm D call. This CDR3 contains 14 residues. The V end was cut by 7 bases, the J end by 1 base, with 11 bases between. The germline V gene encodes CDR1 MDHEN and CDR2 SYDVKM. CDR3 in amino acids: CASTPLRSNQPQHF. DNA of the CDR3: TGTGCCAGCACTCCTTTGAGGAGCAATCAGCCCCAGCATTTT.

This rearrangement joins TRBV6-5 to TRBJ2-7; D ambiguous. V lost 4 bases to trimming and J lost 2 bases, with 9 bases between them. Germline V gene data show CDR1 as MNHEY and CDR2 as SVGAGI. The CDR3 length is 13 residues. The CDR3 DNA is TGTGCCAGCAGTTCCAGTACCGCCTACGAGCAGTACTTC. It is translated as CASSSSTAYEQYF.

J is TRBJ2-2 and V is TRBV19; 8 positions agree with TRBD2. Germline CDR1 and CDR2: LNHDA and SQIVND (reference sequence). J was trimmed by 0 bases and V by 3 bases; bases with no gene match: 6. The CDR3 contains 17 residues. For the CDR3, the DNA is TGTGCCAGTAGTATGGCGGGAGGACAGCCGAACACCGGGGAGCTGTTTTTT. It specifies CASSMAGGQPNTGELFF.

This chain uses TRBV7-9 with TRBJ2-3; TRBD2 aligns across 9 bases. Losses at the gene ends were 5 bases for V and 0 bases for J; bases not matched to a gene: 6. This CDR3 region has 16 residues. CDR1 SEHNR and CDR2 FQNEAQ come from the germline V gene (reference sequence). CDR3 sequence reads: CASSAASGVSTDTQYF. The DNA for the CDR3 is TGTGCCAGCAGCGCCGCTAGCGGGGTAAGCACAGATACGCAGTATTTT.

The chain recombines TRBV27 with TRBJ2-1, with a weak D call TRBD2 (6 bases). Germline assignment: CDR1 MNHEY and CDR2 SMNVEV (reference sequence). V lost 1 base, J lost 4 bases, and 14 bases lay in between. The CDR3 covers 16 residues. The CDR3 protein is CASSLWAGPSYNEQFF. In nucleotides, the CDR3 is TGTGCCAGCAGTTTATGGGCGGGGCCGTCTTACAATGAGCAGTTCTTC.

The chain combines TRBV7-2 with TRBJ2-6, with D possibly matching TRBD2 (6 bases). Looked up from germline, CDR1 is SGHTA and CDR2 is FQGNSA. Trimming took off 5 bases at V and 1 base at J, with 18 bases between the two ends. The CDR3 is made up of 18 amino acids. The CDR3 bases are TGTGCCAGCAGCCCACGACTAGAATGGAGATCTGGGGCCAACGTCCTGACTTTC. It is translated as CASSPRLEWRSGANVLTF. Using reference TRBV7-2 and TRBJ2-6 for the parts outside the CDR3, the full variable domain is GAGVSQSPSNKVTEKGKDVELRCDPISGHTALYWYRQSLGQGLEFLIYFQGNSAPDKSGLPSDRFSAERTGGSVSTLTIQRTQQEDSAVYLCASSPRLEWRSGANVLTFGAGSRLTVL.

The chain has TRBV2 and TRBJ2-7; 11 positions match TRBD2. CDR3 length equals 18 residues. V lost 2 bases and J lost 1; bases outside the gene matches: 10. The germline gives CDR1 SNHLY, CDR2 FYNNEI. The CDR3 here is CASSELGLAGGTSYEQYF. The CDR3 coding sequence is TGTGCCAGCAGTGAATTGGGGCTAGCGGGAGGAACATCCTACGAGCAGTACTTC.

The rearrangement joins TRBV28 to TRBJ2-7; D may be TRBD2 (5 bases). V dropped 6 bases and J dropped 3 bases, with 15 bases sitting between them. The V gene's germline CDR1 is MDHEN and CDR2 SYDVKM. The CDR3 consists of 14 residues. The CDR3: CASRPGYSLYEQYF. The CDR3, as DNA: TGTGCCAGCAGGCCGGGGTATAGCCTCTACGAGCAGTACTTC. The full variable domain, rest sourced from reference TRBV28 and TRBJ2-7, is DVKVTQSSRYLVKRTGEKVFLECVQDMDHENMFWYRQDPGLGLRLIYFSYDVKMKEKGDIPEGYSVSREKKERFSLILESASTNQTSMYLCASRPGYSLYEQYFGPGTRLTVT.

The rearrangement joins TRBV28 to TRBJ2-1, with D maybe TRBD2 (6 bases). The CDR3 sequence is 11 residues long. V was cut by 1 base and J by 14 bases, with 9 bases left in between. Germline CDR1 and CDR2: MDHEN and SYDVKM. The CDR3 here is CASSLSGVKFF. CDR3 coding DNA: TGTGCCAGCAGTTTATCGGGAGTAAAGTTCTTC.

The rearrangement uses TRBV30 and TRBJ1-1; D unresolved. V lost 2 bases to trimming and J lost 1 base, with 5 bases between them. CDR3 size: 12 residues. Looked up from germline, CDR1 is GTSNPN and CDR2 is SVGIG (reference sequence). The CDR3 protein is CAWSSRNTEAFF. CDR3 in DNA: TGTGCCTGGAGTTCCCGGAACACTGAAGCTTTCTTT. Based on the CDR3 plus reference TRBV30 and TRBJ1-1, the full variable domain is SQTIHQWPATLVQPVGSPLSLECTVEGTSNPNLYWYRQAAGRGLQLLFYSVGIGQISSEVPQNLSASRPQDRQFILSSKKLLLSDSGFYLCAWSSRNTEAFFGQGTRLTVV.

Remarks on this clone: This likely comes from a read error, as the CDR3 has no conserved phenylalanine or tryptophan at its end. The chain joins TRBV4-3 to TRBJ2-3; D gene unclear. Germline CDR1 and CDR2: LGHNA and YSLEER. V was shortened by 1 base and J by 1 base, with 15 bases between the two germline ends. The CDR3 loop spans 17 amino acids. This CDR3 reads CASSQVVGLMGTDTQYL. CDR3 sequence (DNA): TGCGCCAGCAGCCAAGTTGTTGGATTAATGGGCACAGATACGCAGTATCTT.

The J gene is TRBJ2-7, the V gene TRBV6-1, with 7 bases fitting TRBD2. The CDR3 length is 14 residues. Per the germline V gene, CDR1 is MNHNS and CDR2 is SASEGT. J was trimmed by 0 bases and V by 7 bases; bases with no gene match: 6. CDR3 nucleotide sequence: TGTGCCAGCACGGCCGGGGGGAGCTCCTACGAGCAGTACTTC. It is translated as CASTAGGSSYEQYF.

The V gene is TRBV28, the J gene TRBJ2-1; tentative D call: TRBD2 (6 bases). V was shortened by 4 bases and J by 1 base, with 14 bases between the two germline ends. CDR3 length equals 16 residues. Germline V gives CDR1 MDHEN, CDR2 SYDVKM. The CDR3 DNA is TGTGCCAGCAGTTCCGGATCCGCGGGATCCTACAATGAGCAGTTCTTC. As protein: CASSSGSAGSYNEQFF. Supplemented by reference TRBV28 and TRBJ2-1, the full variable domain reads DVKVTQSSRYLVKRTGEKVFLECVQDMDHENMFWYRQDPGLGLRLIYFSYDVKMKEKGDIPEGYSVSREKKERFSLILESASTNQTSMYLCASSSGSAGSYNEQFFGPGTRLTVL.

This chain uses TRBV6-1 with TRBJ2-3; 7 positions agree with TRBD1. In germline, CDR1 is MNHNS, CDR2 SASEGT. This CDR3 is built from 16 residues. V shed 4 bases, J shed 2 bases, and the junction held 9 bases outside the gene matches. CDR3 bases: TGTGCCAGCAGTGTCGACCGGGACAGAGACACAGATACGCAGTATTTT. Amino acid sequence: CASSVDRDRDTDTQYF.

The genes are TRBV6-1 and TRBJ2-2; the D gene is possibly TRBD1 (6 bases). Per the germline V gene, CDR1 is MNHNS and CDR2 is SASEGT. V was pared by 2 bases and J by 7 bases, with 11 bases between. The length of the CDR3 is 14 residues. CDR3 coding DNA: TGTGCCAGCAGTGAACTGGGGGCGGGCGGGGAGCTGTTTTTT. It specifies CASSELGAGGELFF.

The sample holds one count of this clone. The chain carries TRBV2 and TRBJ1-1; 9 bases line up with TRBD1. The CDR3 covers 14 residues. CDR1 SNHLY and CDR2 FYNNEI come from the germline V gene. The trim removed 5 bases at V and 1 base at J, leaving 2 bases unmatched. This CDR3 reads CASSLGQGNTEAFF. As DNA, the CDR3 is TGTGCCAGCAGTCTGGGACAGGGGAACACTGAAGCTTTCTTT.

On this clone itself: One end of the junction fails to match germline, which may point to a read error. This chain joins TRBV15 and TRBJ2-5; TRBD1 matches at 11 bases. The CDR3 is 17 amino acids. Germline CDR1 is LNHNV and CDR2 is YYDKDF (reference sequence). The CDR3 bases are TGTGCCACCAGCTCCAGGACAGGGGGCATAACGCAAGAGGCCCAGTACTTC. It encodes CATSSRTGGITQEAQYF.

The rearrangement joins TRBV7-8 to TRBJ2-7, with 11 positions matching TRBD1. This CDR3 has 15 amino acids. J lost 6 bases, V lost 1 base, and 5 bases had no gene match. Germline V gives CDR1 SGHVS, CDR2 FQNEAQ. CDR3 residues: CASSLGTGGLGEQYF. The DNA of the CDR3 is TGTGCCAGCAGCTTAGGGACAGGGGGCCTCGGCGAGCAGTACTTC.

A remark on this clone: At one end the junction does not follow the germline gene, possibly because of a read error. The rearrangement links TRBV5-1 to TRBJ2-7, with D maybe TRBD2 (7 bases). Per germline, CDR1 SGHRS and CDR2 YFSETQ. The CDR3 sequence is 20 residues long. The CDR3 DNA reads TGCGCCAGCAGCTTGGCCAACGGGGGGCAACTTGGCCACTCTTCTTACGCGCAGTACTTC. This encodes CASSLANGGQLGHSSYAQYF.

The V call is TRBV10-2, the J call TRBJ2-7, with 9 bases identical to TRBD2. CDR1 and CDR2 from the germline V gene are WSHSY and SAAADI. V dropped 6 bases and J dropped 1; count of bases not matched to a gene: 7. The CDR3 totals 15 residues. CDR3 sequence reads: CASSEATSGSYEQYF. The CDR3 DNA sequence: TGCGCCAGCAGCGAGGCTACTAGCGGGTCCTACGAGCAGTACTTC.

In regard to this clone: The germline gene is not matched at one end of the junction; a read error may be the cause. This sample also contains other DNA sequences that code for the same CDR3. The chain recombines TRBV28 with TRBJ2-1; D possibly corresponds to TRBD2 (5 bases). Germline lookup yields CDR1 MDHEN and CDR2 SYDVKM. The CDR3 is 17 residues long. The CDR3 DNA is TGTGCCAGTAGTTTGGCGACTATCGAAGGGTATTACAATGAGCCGTTCTTC. It is translated as CASSLATIEGYYNEPFF. Full variable domain (missing parts from reference TRBV28 and TRBJ2-1): DVKVTQSSRYLVKRTGEKVFLECVQDMDHENMFWYRQDPGLGLRLIYFSYDVKMKEKGDIPEGYSVSREKKERFSLILESASTNQTSMYLCASSLATIEGYYNEPFFGPGTRLTVL.

The gene calls are TRBV18 and TRBJ1-2, with 7 bases lining up with TRBD1. CDR1 is KGHSH and CDR2 is LQKENI in the germline V gene. The CDR3 spans 16 residues. V dropped 2 bases and J dropped 5; count of bases not matched to a gene: 11. The CDR3 DNA reads as TGTGCCAGCTCACCAACCGACAGGGAGATTTGGTATGGCTACACCTTC. It yields the protein CASSPTDREIWYGYTF.

The chain couples TRBV2 to TRBJ2-5, with TRBD1 matching over 7 bases. Germline V gives CDR1 SNHLY, CDR2 FYNNEI. J lost 5 bases, V lost 0 bases, and 6 bases had no gene match. The CDR3 is 15 amino acids. The DNA for the CDR3 is TGTGCCAGCAGTGAAGCTACAGGGGATTGGGAGACCCAGTACTTC. Protein sequence: CASSEATGDWETQYF.

The chain uses TRBV10-2 and TRBJ1-5; maybe TRBD1 (5 bases). The germline V gene has CDR1 WSHSY and CDR2 SAAADI. Deletions cut 8 bases from V and 3 bases from J, with 17 bases between. CDR3 size: 15 residues. The CDR3: CASLPGGASNQPQHF. The CDR3 DNA follows: TGCGCCAGCCTCCCGGGGGGAGCGTCCAATCAGCCCCAGCATTTT.

The V gene is TRBV6-1, the J gene TRBJ1-1; 10 bases agree with TRBD1. The CDR3 consists of 13 residues. CDR1 and CDR2 (germline): MNHNS, SASEGT. J was trimmed by 6 bases and V by 5 bases; bases with no gene match: 3. CDR3 sequence: CASSLGTGAEAFF. The CDR3 coding sequence is TGTGCCAGCAGTCTCGGGACAGGGGCTGAAGCTTTCTTT.